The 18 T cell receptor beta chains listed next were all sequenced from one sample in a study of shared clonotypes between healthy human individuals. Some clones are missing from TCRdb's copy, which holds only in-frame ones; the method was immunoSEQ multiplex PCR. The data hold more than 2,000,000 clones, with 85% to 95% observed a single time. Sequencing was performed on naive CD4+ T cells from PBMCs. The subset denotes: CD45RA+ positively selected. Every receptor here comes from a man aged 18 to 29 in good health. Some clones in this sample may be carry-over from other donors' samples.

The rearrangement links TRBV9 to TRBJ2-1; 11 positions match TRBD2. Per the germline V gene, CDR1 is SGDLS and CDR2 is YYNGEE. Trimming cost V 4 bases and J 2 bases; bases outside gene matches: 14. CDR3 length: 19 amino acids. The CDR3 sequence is CASSPKGLAVTYAYNEQFF. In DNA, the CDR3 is TGTGCCAGCAGCCCAAAGGGACTAGCGGTTACCTATGCCTACAATGAGCAGTTCTTC.

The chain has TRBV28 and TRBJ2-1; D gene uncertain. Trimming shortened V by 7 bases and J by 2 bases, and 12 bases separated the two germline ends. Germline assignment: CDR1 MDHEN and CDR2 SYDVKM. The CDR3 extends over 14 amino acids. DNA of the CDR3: TGTGCCAGCATCCCCTACCGAGCCTACAATGAGCAGTTCTTC. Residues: CASIPYRAYNEQFF.

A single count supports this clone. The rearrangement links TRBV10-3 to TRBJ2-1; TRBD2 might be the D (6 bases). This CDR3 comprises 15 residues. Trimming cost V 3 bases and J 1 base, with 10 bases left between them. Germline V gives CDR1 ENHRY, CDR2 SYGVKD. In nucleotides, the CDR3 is TGTGCCATCAGTGATTCTCGGGGGTCCTACAATGAGCAGTTCTTC. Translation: CAISDSRGSYNEQFF.

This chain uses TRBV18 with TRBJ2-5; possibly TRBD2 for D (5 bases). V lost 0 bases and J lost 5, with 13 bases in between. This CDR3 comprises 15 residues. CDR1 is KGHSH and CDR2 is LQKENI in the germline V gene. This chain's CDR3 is CASSPPSGWRETQYF. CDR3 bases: TGTGCCAGCTCACCACCTTCGGGGTGGCGGGAGACCCAGTACTTC.

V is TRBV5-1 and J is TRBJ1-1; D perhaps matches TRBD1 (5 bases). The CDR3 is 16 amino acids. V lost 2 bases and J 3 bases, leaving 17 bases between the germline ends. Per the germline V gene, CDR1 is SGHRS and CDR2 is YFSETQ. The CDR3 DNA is TGCGCCAGCAGCTTAGGGGCGTGGGTAGGATACACTGAAGCTTTCTTT. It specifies CASSLGAWVGYTEAFF.

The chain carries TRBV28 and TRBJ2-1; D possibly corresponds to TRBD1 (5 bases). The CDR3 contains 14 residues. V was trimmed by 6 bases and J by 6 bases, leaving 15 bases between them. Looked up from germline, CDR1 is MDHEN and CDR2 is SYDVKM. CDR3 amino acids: CASSPVRAANEQFF. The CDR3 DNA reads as TGTGCCAGCAGCCCGGTCAGGGCGGCCAATGAGCAGTTCTTC.

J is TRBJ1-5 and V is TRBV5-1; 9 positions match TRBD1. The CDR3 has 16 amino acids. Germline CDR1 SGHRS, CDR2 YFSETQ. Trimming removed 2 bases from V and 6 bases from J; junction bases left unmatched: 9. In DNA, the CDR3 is TGCGCCAGCAGCTTAGAGGGACAGGGCGGGGGTCAGCCCCAGCATTTT. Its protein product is CASSLEGQGGGQPQHF.

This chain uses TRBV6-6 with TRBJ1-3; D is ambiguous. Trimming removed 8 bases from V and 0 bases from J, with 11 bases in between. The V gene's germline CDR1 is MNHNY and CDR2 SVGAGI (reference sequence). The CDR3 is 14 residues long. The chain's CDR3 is CASLKSVSGNTIYF. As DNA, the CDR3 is TGTGCCAGCCTCAAATCGGTCTCTGGAAACACCATATATTTT.

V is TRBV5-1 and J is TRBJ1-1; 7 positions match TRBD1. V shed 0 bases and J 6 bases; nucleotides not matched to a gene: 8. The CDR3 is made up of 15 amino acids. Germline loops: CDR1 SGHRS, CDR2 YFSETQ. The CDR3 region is CASSLADRESAEAFF. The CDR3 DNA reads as TGCGCCAGCAGCTTGGCCGACAGGGAAAGCGCTGAAGCTTTCTTT. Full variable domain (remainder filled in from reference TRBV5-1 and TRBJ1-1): KAGVTQTPRYLIKTRGQQVTLSCSPISGHRSVSWYQQTPGQGLQFLFEYFSETQRNKGNFPGRFSGRQFSNSRSEMNVSTLELGDSALYLCASSLADRESAEAFFGQGTRLTVV.

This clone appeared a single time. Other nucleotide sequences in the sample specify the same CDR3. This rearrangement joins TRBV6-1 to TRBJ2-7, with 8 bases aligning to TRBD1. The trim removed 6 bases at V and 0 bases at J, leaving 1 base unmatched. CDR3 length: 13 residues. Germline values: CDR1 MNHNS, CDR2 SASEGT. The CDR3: CASRDRGSYEQYF. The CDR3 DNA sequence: TGTGCCAGCAGAGACAGGGGCTCCTACGAGCAGTACTTC.

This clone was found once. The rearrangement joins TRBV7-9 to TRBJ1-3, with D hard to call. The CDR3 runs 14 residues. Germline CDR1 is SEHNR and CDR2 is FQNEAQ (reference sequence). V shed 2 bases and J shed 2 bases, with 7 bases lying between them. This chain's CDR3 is CASSLYFAGNTIYF. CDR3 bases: TGTGCCAGCAGCTTATACTTCGCTGGAAACACCATATATTTT.

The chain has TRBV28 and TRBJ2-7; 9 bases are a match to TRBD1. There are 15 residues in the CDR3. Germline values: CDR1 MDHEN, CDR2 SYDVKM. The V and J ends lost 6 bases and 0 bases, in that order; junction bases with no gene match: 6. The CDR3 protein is CASRPRDRASYEQYF. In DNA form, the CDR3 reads TGTGCCAGCAGACCACGGGACAGGGCCTCCTACGAGCAGTACTTC.

CDR3 sequence: CASSPRTSGGNYQETQYF. The CDR3 DNA sequence: TGTGCCAGCAGCCCCAGGACTAGCGGGGGAAACTACCAAGAGACCCAGTACTTC. The chain recombines TRBV9 with TRBJ2-5; 13 nucleotides agree with TRBD2. V dropped 4 bases and J dropped 0; count of bases not matched to a gene: 9. The CDR3 contains 18 residues. Per the germline V gene, CDR1 is SGDLS and CDR2 is YYNGEE.

The CDR3 DNA is TGTGCCAGCAGTAGAAGGGCAGGGGGATGGTCGTATACGCAGTATTTT. Its protein is CASSRRAGGWSYTQYF. The gene calls are TRBV27 and TRBJ2-3; TRBD1 matches at 7 bases. The CDR3 is 16 amino acids. Germline V CDR1 and CDR2: MNHEY, SMNVEV (reference sequence). Losses at the gene ends were 5 bases for V and 7 bases for J; bases not matched to a gene: 15.

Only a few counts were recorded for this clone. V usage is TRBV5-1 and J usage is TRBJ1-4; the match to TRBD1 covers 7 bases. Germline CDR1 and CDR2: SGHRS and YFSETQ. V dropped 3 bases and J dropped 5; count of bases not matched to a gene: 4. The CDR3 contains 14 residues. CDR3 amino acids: CASSWDSENEKLFF. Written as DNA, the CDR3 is TGCGCCAGCAGCTGGGACAGCGAAAATGAAAAACTGTTTTTT.

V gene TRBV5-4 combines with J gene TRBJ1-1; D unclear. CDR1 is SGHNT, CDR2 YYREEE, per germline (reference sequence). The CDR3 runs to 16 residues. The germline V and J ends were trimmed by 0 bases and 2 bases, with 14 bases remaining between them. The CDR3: CASSLGPNEINTEAFF. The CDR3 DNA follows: TGTGCCAGCAGCTTGGGACCAAATGAAATAAACACTGAAGCTTTCTTT. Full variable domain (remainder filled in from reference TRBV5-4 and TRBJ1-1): ETGVTQSPTHLIKTRGQQVTLRCSSQSGHNTVSWYQQALGQGPQFIFQYYREEENGRGNFPPRFSGLQFPNYSSELNVNALELDDSALYLCASSLGPNEINTEAFFGQGTRLTVV.

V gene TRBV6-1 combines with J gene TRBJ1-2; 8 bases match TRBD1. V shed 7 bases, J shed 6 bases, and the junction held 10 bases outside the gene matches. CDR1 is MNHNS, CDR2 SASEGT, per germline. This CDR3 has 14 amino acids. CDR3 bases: TGTGCCAGCACCCAAGGACAGGGCAGCGATGGCTACACCTTC. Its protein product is CASTQGQGSDGYTF.

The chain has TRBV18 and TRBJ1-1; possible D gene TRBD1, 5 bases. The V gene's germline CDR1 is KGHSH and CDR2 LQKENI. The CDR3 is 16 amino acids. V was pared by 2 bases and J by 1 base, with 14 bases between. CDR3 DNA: TGTGCCAGCTCACCAAATCAGGGTCTTAGGAACACTGAAGCTTTCTTT. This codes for CASSPNQGLRNTEAFF.